The sequence of this TCR beta chain was determined in a study of PD-1 blockade in classical Hodgkin lymphoma. Sequenced by immunoSEQ multiplex PCR; TCRdb stores in-frame clones only, minus some. The data show about 23,000 clones, over 90% seen once. Study-wide points: A reduction in baseline TCR diversity was reportedly seen in newly diagnosed patients relative to healthy donors. Whatever underlies the repertoire differences (possibly disease activity or prior therapy) remains undefined.

Details on this clone: Its cognate antigen is unknown.

Time point meaning: newly diagnosed, previously untreated cHL patient sample. CD4+ T cells were purified from thawed PBMCs by negative selection. Acting as the comparison were PBMCs from newly diagnosed, untreated classical Hodgkin lymphoma. This receptor was obtained from a human donor with classical Hodgkin lymphoma. The sequencing input was CD4+ T cells from blood.

CDR3 coding DNA: TGTGCCATCAAAGGTGTGGGGCCCCAAACGTACAATGAGCAGTTCTTC. It encodes CAIKGVGPQTYNEQFF. The rearrangement uses TRBV10-3 and TRBJ2-1; possibly TRBD1 for D (5 bases). The CDR3 is 16 residues long. V lost 7 bases and J 4 bases, leaving 20 bases between the germline ends. CDR1 and CDR2 from the germline V gene are ENHRY and SYGVKD.